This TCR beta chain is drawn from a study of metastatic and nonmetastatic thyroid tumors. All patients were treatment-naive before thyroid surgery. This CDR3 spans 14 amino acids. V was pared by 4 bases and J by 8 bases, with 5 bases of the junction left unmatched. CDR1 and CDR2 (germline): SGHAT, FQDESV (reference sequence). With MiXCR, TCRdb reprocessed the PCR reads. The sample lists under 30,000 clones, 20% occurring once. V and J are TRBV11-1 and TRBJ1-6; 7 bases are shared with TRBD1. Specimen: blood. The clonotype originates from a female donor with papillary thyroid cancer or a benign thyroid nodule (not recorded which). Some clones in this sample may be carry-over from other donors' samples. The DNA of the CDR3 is TGTGCCAGCAGCTCTGGGACAGAATATTCACCCCTCCACTTT. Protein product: CASSSGTEYSPLHF.